This T cell receptor beta chain was sequenced for a study of T cell changes during pregnancy in multiple sclerosis. Measured with immunoSEQ multiplex PCR; TCRdb has only the in-frame clones, and not every one. Among roughly 80,000 clones, 70% to 90% were seen once, and the ten largest hold about 1.9%. V shed 3 bases, J shed 15 bases, and the junction held 5 bases outside the gene matches. The germline V gene has CDR1 ENHRY and CDR2 SYGVKD. This CDR3 has 12 residues. The TCR comes from a female donor with multiple sclerosis, enrolled in a pregnancy study. V is TRBV10-3 and J is TRBJ2-1; 10 nucleotides match TRBD2. Here the sequenced sample was peripheral blood, taken before pregnancy. The CDR3 loop reads CAISDPSGGPFF. Written as DNA, the CDR3 is TGTGCCATCAGTGATCCTAGCGGGGGTCCGTTCTTC.